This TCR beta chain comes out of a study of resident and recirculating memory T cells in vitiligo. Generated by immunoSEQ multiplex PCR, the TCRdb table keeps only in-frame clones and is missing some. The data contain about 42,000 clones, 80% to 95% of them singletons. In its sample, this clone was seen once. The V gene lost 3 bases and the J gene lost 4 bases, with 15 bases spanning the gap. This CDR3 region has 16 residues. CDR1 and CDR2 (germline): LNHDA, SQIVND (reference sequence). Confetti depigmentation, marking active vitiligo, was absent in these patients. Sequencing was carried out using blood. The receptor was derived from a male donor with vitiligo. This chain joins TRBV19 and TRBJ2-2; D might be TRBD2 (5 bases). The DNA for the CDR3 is TGTGCCAGTAGTATCGTTGCGGGCACGCTCACCGGGGAGCTGTTTTTT. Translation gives CASSIVAGTLTGELFF.